This TCR beta chain was observed in a study of cytomegalovirus exposure and HLA in healthy donors. On this clone itself: The antigen remains unidentified.

Overall study results and limits: The study labeled 164 TCR beta chains cytomegalovirus-associated. Cytomegalovirus status, reportedly, was diagnosed with high specificity and sensitivity by the classifier.

Profiling relied on immunoSEQ multiplex PCR, and the TCRdb table lists in-frame clones only, not all of them. Of over 150,000 clones detected, roughly nine tenths appear once; the ten largest clones hold around 4.4%. CDR3 length: 15 residues. V dropped 4 bases and J dropped 0 bases, with 11 bases sitting between them. Germline values: CDR1 MNHEY, CDR2 SMNVEV (reference sequence). The sequenced sample consisted of PBMCs. The clonotype was recovered from a man younger than 30 in good health and CMV-seropositive. This chain connects TRBV27 to TRBJ2-3; D is perhaps TRBD2 (6 bases). This CDR3 is CASSSLSGSTDTQYF. For the CDR3, the DNA is TGTGCCAGCAGTTCCCTTAGCGGAAGCACAGATACGCAGTATTTT.